Each of the 19 T cell receptor beta chains below was sequenced from the same sample in a study of blood T cell repertoires in COVID-19. Sequenced by immunoSEQ multiplex PCR; TCRdb stores in-frame clones only, minus some. The profile shows some 150,000 clones, 82% of them singletons. The source material was peripheral blood. These receptors were obtained from a woman in her seventies with acute or convalescent COVID-19.

This clone was observed once. The chain couples TRBV19 to TRBJ1-6, with 9 bases lining up with TRBD1. The CDR3 is 16 residues long. After removal of 6 bases from V and 9 bases from J, the junction contained 12 bases not matched to a gene. Germline loops: CDR1 LNHDA, CDR2 SQIVND (reference sequence). The chain's CDR3 is CASREDRTGESSPLHF. The CDR3 DNA follows: TGTGCCAGTAGGGAGGATCGGACAGGGGAATCTTCACCCCTCCACTTT.

Notes on this clone: The same CDR3 can be traced to other DNA sequences in this sample. The chain carries TRBV6-6 and TRBJ2-5; 9 nucleotides agree with TRBD1. The length of the CDR3 is 13 residues. CDR1 and CDR2 (germline): MNHNY, SVGAGI (reference sequence). Germline trimming cut 6 bases from V and 2 bases from J; bases unmatched to any gene: 1. CDR3 protein: CASSGQGQETQYF. The CDR3 DNA reads TGTGCCAGCAGCGGACAGGGGCAAGAGACCCAGTACTTC.

The genes are TRBV28 and TRBJ1-2; TRBD1 is a possible D gene (6 bases). The CDR3 runs 14 residues. V lost 4 bases to trimming and J lost 2 bases, with 11 bases between them. Germline assignment: CDR1 MDHEN and CDR2 SYDVKM. As DNA, the CDR3 is TGTGCCAGCAGTTCAGGGGTTACGAACTATGGCTACACCTTC. This translates into CASSSGVTNYGYTF.

The chain joins TRBV4-2 to TRBJ1-5, with D perhaps matching TRBD1 (5 bases). Germline CDR1 reads LGHNA; CDR2 reads YNFKEQ. The V and J ends lost 3 bases and 0 bases respectively, with 6 bases between them. The CDR3 has 14 amino acids. CDR3 coding DNA: TGTGCCAGCAGCCAGACAGATAGCAATCAGCCCCAGCATTTT. Its protein is CASSQTDSNQPQHF.

The gene calls are TRBV6-1 and TRBJ1-3; D possibly corresponds to TRBD1 (5 bases). Germline values: CDR1 MNHNS, CDR2 SASEGT. This CDR3 has 14 amino acids. V was cut by 6 bases and J by 3 bases, with 12 bases left in between. CDR3 sequence (DNA): TGTGCCAGCAGACCAGGAGGGGTTGGAAACACCATATATTTT. It encodes CASRPGGVGNTIYF.

The CDR3 is CATTSGGDREQTQYF. The CDR3 DNA is TGTGCCACCACTAGTGGTGGGGACAGGGAACAGACCCAGTACTTC. J is TRBJ2-5 and V is TRBV24-1; 9 nucleotides line up with TRBD1. Germline lookup yields CDR1 KGHDR and CDR2 SFDVKD. With V trimmed by 8 bases and J by 6 bases, 12 bases remained unmatched. The CDR3 totals 15 residues.

This chain connects TRBV5-6 to TRBJ2-2; a weak D match, TRBD2 (5 bases). V was cut by 3 bases and J by 4 bases, with 19 bases left in between. CDR3 length equals 17 residues. Germline lookup yields CDR1 SGHDT and CDR2 YYEEEE. CDR3 bases: TGTGCCAGCAGCTCGTTTTGGGAGCCCCCCCTCACCGGGGAGCTGTTTTTT. Translation: CASSSFWEPPLTGELFF.

This clone was detected a few times. The chain recombines TRBV7-9 with TRBJ2-3; 11 bases match TRBD2. Trimming removed 4 bases from V and 5 bases from J; junction bases left unmatched: 8. The CDR3 contains 16 residues. Germline CDR1 is SEHNR and CDR2 is FQNEAQ (reference sequence). As DNA, the CDR3 is TGTGCCAGCAGCTCCTGGACTAGCGGGTTAGGAGATACGCAGTATTTT. Amino acid sequence: CASSSWTSGLGDTQYF.

The rearrangement links TRBV19 to TRBJ1-1; tentative D call: TRBD1 (6 bases). The ends were cut back, 3 bases at V and 5 bases at J, with 13 bases in the middle. The V gene's germline CDR1 is LNHDA and CDR2 SQIVND (reference sequence). This CDR3 comprises 14 residues. CDR3 in amino acids: CASSISYRVTEAFF. CDR3 nucleotide sequence: TGTGCCAGTAGTATCTCCTACAGGGTTACTGAAGCTTTCTTT.

This clone was seen just once. CDR3 in amino acids: CASSLYVGANTGELFF. CDR3 coding DNA: TGTGCCAGCAGCTTATATGTGGGAGCGAACACCGGGGAGCTGTTTTTT. The chain employs TRBV7-2 and TRBJ2-2, with a tentative D call TRBD2 (5 bases). The CDR3 sequence is 16 residues long. Between the trimmed V and J ends, which lost 2 bases and 0 bases, there was a span of 10 bases. Per the germline V gene, CDR1 is SGHTA and CDR2 is FQGNSA.

This chain uses TRBV7-2 with TRBJ1-6, with TRBD1 matching 7 bases. With 1 base clipped from V and 8 bases from J, the junction kept 5 bases outside the gene matches. The CDR3 totals 15 residues. The germline V gene encodes CDR1 SGHTA and CDR2 FQGNSA. The CDR3 coding sequence is TGTGCCAGCAGCTTAGAGGGGGCGCGGGATTCACCCCTCCACTTT. This sequence encodes CASSLEGARDSPLHF.

The chain uses TRBV7-6 and TRBJ2-5; TRBD2 aligns across 11 bases. In germline, CDR1 is SGHVS, CDR2 FNYEAQ. Trimming at V came to 3 bases and at J to 3 bases, leaving 9 bases not matched to a gene. This CDR3 has 17 amino acids. CDR3 sequence: CASSFPRTSGREETQYF. The CDR3 coding sequence is TGTGCCAGCAGCTTCCCCCGCACTAGCGGGAGAGAAGAGACCCAGTACTTC.

This clone was found once. The chain carries TRBV4-3 and TRBJ2-1, with 10 bases fitting TRBD1. J gave up 3 bases and V 1 base, and 6 bases lay outside the gene matches. The CDR3 is 17 amino acids. Looked up from germline, CDR1 is LGHNA and CDR2 is YSLEER. The CDR3 sequence: CASSQGDRTGGYNEQFF. CDR3 nucleotide sequence: TGCGCCAGCAGCCAAGGGGATCGGACAGGGGGCTACAATGAGCAGTTCTTC.

The chain uses TRBV20-1 and TRBJ1-2; the D is unclear. The germline CDR1 and CDR2 sequences are DFQATT and SNEGSKA (reference sequence). The CDR3 totals 11 residues. Trimming left V 4 bases short and J 8 bases short, with 11 bases between. CDR3 sequence: CSATRVGGYTF. The CDR3 coding sequence is TGCAGTGCTACGAGGGTAGGAGGCTACACCTTC.

This clone was counted between two and nine times. The chain couples TRBV3-1 (or the pseudogene TRBV3-2) to TRBJ2-7, with 9 bases that match TRBD1. In germline, CDR1 is LGHDT, CDR2 YNNKEL (reference sequence). The J segment lost 6 bases and the V segment lost 3 bases, leaving 3 bases of the junction unmatched. The CDR3 contains 13 residues. The CDR3 region is CASSQGQGLEQYF. CDR3 bases: TGTGCCAGCAGCCAGGGACAGGGTCTCGAGCAGTACTTC.

The gene calls are TRBV7-2 and TRBJ1-3; D uncertain. This CDR3 contains 15 residues. CDR1 is SGHTA, CDR2 FQGNSA, per germline. Between the trimmed V and J ends, which lost 1 base and 0 bases, there was a span of 7 bases. CDR3 amino acids: CASSLERASGNTIYF. CDR3 bases: TGTGCCAGCAGCTTAGAGAGGGCCTCTGGAAACACCATATATTTT.

The chain employs TRBV7-9 and TRBJ1-2; tentatively, D is TRBD1 (6 bases). V gave up 5 bases and J gave up 4 bases, with 17 bases separating them. The V gene's germline CDR1 is SEHNR and CDR2 FQNEAQ (reference sequence). This CDR3 is 15 amino acids long. The DNA for the CDR3 is TGTGCCAGCAGCCGAAACAGGGATCGGGGCTATGGCTACACCTTC. This encodes CASSRNRDRGYGYTF. Based on the CDR3 plus reference TRBV7-9 and TRBJ1-2, the full variable domain is DTGVSQNPRHKITKRGQNVTFRCDPISEHNRLYWYRQTLGQGPEFLTYFQNEAQLEKSRLLSDRFSAERPKGSFSTLEIQRTEQGDSAMYLCASSRNRDRGYGYTFGSGTRLTVV.

The chain has TRBV19 and TRBJ2-3; D not resolved. V was clipped by 1 base and J by 1 base, with 3 bases between them. This CDR3 has 13 amino acids. Germline CDR1 and CDR2: LNHDA and SQIVND (reference sequence). The CDR3 region has the DNA TGTGCCAGTAGTATAGCTCGCACAGATACGCAGTATTTT. It translates to CASSIARTDTQYF.

This clone was seen a few times. The chain recombines TRBV30 with TRBJ1-3, with a tentative D call TRBD1 (5 bases). Germline values: CDR1 GTSNPN, CDR2 SVGIG (reference sequence). Trimming pared 7 bases from V and 5 bases from J, leaving 15 bases between. This CDR3 is 13 amino acids long. CDR3: CAYTGLSRNTIYF. The CDR3 nucleotides are TGTGCCTACACGGGACTTTCGAGAAACACCATATATTTT.